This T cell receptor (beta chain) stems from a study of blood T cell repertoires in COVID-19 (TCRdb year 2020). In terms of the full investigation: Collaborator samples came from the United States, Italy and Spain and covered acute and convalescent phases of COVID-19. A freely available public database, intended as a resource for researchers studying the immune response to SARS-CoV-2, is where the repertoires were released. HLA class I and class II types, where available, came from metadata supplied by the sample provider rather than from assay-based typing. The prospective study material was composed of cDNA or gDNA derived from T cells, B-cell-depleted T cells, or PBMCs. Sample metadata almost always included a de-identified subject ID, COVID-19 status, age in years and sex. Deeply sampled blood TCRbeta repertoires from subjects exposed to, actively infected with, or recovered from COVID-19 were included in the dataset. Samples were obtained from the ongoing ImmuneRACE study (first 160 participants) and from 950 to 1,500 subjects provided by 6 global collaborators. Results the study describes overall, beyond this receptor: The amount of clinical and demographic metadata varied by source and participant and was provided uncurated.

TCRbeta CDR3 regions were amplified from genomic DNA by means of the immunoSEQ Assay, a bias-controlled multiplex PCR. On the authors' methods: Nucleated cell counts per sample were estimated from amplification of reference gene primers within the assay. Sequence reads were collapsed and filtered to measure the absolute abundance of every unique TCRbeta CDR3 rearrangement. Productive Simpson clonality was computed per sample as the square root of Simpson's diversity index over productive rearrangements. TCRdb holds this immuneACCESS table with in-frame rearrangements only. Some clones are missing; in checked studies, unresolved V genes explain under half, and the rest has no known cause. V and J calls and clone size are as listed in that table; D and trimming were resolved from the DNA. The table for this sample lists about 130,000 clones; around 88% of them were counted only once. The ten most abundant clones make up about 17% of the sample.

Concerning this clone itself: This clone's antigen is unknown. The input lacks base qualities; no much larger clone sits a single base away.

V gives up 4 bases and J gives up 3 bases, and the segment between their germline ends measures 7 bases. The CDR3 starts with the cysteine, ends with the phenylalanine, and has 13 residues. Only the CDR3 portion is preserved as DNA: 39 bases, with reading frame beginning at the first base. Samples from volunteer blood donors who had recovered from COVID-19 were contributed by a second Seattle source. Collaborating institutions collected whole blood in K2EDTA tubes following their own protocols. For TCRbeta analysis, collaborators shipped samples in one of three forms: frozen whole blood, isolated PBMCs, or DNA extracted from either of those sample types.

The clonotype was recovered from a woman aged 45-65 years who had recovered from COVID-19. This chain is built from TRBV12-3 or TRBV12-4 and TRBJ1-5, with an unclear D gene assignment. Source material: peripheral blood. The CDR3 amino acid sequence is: CASSSGYNQPQHF. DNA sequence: TGTGCCAGCAGTTCAGGTTACAATCAGCCCCAGCATTTT.